This T cell receptor (beta chain) was found in a study of T cell responses to AZD1222 COVID-19 vaccine. Points from the study as a whole: Recipients of two AZD1222 doses showed rising Spike-specific TCR breadth and depth.

On this clone: The antigen is unknown.

Some clones are missing from TCRdb's copy, which holds only in-frame ones; the method was immunoSEQ multiplex PCR. The repertoire holds roughly 150,000 clones, with about nine tenths as singletons. This specimen was peripheral blood, taken 28 days after the second AZD1222 dose. This sequence originates from an adult who received the AZD1222 COVID-19 vaccine.

CDR3 in amino acids: CASSYSGTRTNYGYTF. In nucleotides, the CDR3 is TGTGCCAGCAGCTACTCCGGGACCCGTACTAACTATGGCTACACCTTC. The rearrangement joins TRBV7-9 to TRBJ1-2; D is perhaps TRBD1 (5 bases). CDR1 and CDR2 (germline): SEHNR, FQNEAQ (reference sequence). The V and J ends lost 4 bases and 0 bases respectively, with 15 bases between them. The length of the CDR3 is 16 residues.